The 11 T cell receptor beta chains presented below share a single source sample, sequenced in a study of beta chain features in type 1 diabetes. Expressed TCRB transcripts were sequenced after all isolated RNA was converted to cDNA. Profiled with immunoSEQ multiplex PCR; TCRdb holds only in-frame clones, not every one. The sample contains 160,000 or so clones, just over 8% of which appear only once. What these receptors recognize is not known. Study outcomes and limitations: TCRB CDR3s were moderately but significantly shorter in Type 1 diabetes patients in all four CD4+ subsets.

The source material was central memory CD4+ T cells from blood. The receptor set was obtained from a young woman with type 1 diabetes.

CDR3 coding DNA: TGTGCCAGCAGTTACATCAACACCGGGGAGCTGTTTTTT. Amino acids: CASSYINTGELFF. The V call is TRBV2, the J call TRBJ2-2; D unresolved. In germline, CDR1 is SNHLY, CDR2 FYNNEI. V was clipped by 5 bases and J by 2 bases, with 6 bases between them. The CDR3 extends over 13 amino acids.

The chain combines TRBV28 with TRBJ2-7, with 13 bases identical to TRBD2. The CDR3 extends over 14 amino acids. From germline, CDR1 is MDHEN and CDR2 SYDVKM. Trimming at V came to 6 bases and at J to 6 bases, leaving 5 bases not matched to a gene. As DNA, the CDR3 is TGTGCCAGCAGGGGACTAGCGGGACTCCGCGAGCAGTACTTC. Its protein product is CASRGLAGLREQYF.

In its sample, this clone was seen a few times. This sequence joins TRBV18 and TRBJ1-1, with 7 bases aligning to TRBD1. This CDR3 comprises 14 residues. With 0 bases clipped from V and 5 bases from J, the junction kept 3 bases outside the gene matches. The germline CDR1 and CDR2 sequences are KGHSH and LQKENI. The CDR3 is CASSPPTGMTEAFF. The CDR3 DNA is TGTGCCAGCTCACCACCGACAGGGATGACTGAAGCTTTCTTT. The full variable domain, rest sourced from reference TRBV18 and TRBJ1-1, is NAGVMQNPRHLVRRRGQEARLRCSPMKGHSHVYWYRQLPEEGLKFMVYLQKENIIDESGMPKERFSAEFPKEGPSILRIQQVVRGDSAAYFCASSPPTGMTEAFFGQGTRLTVV.

The V call is TRBV18, the J call TRBJ1-4; D is unresolved. Germline CDR1 and CDR2: KGHSH and LQKENI. V was pared by 3 bases and J by 8 bases, with 16 bases between. This CDR3 is built from 15 residues. Here the CDR3 DNA reads TGTGCCAGCTCACCCCGCGGGTCCCCAGAGGAAAAACTGTTTTTT. Residues: CASSPRGSPEEKLFF.

Turning to this clone: Distinct nucleotide sequences in the sample also encode this CDR3. The CDR3 nucleotides are TGCAGCGCGGGAGAAGAGACCCAGTACTTC. This sequence encodes CSAGEETQYF. The chain recombines TRBV29-1 with TRBJ2-5; tentative D call: TRBD2 (6 bases). CDR3 length equals 10 residues. The V gene's germline CDR1 is SQVTM and CDR2 ANQGSEA. V gave up 7 bases and J gave up 3 bases, with 6 bases separating them.

The V and J genes are TRBV4-3 and TRBJ2-3; 14 bases agree with TRBD2. V lost 4 bases and J lost 4; bases outside the gene matches: 13. The germline V gene encodes CDR1 LGHNA and CDR2 YSLEER. This CDR3 has 19 amino acids. Here the CDR3 reads CASSRQIGTSGSSSDTQYF. The CDR3 DNA follows: TGCGCCAGCAGCCGACAAATTGGGACTAGCGGGAGTAGTTCAGATACGCAGTATTTT.

The chain's CDR3 is CASRGGLWSDTQYF. The CDR3 nucleotides are TGTGCCAGCAGGGGGGGGCTTTGGTCAGATACGCAGTATTTT. The chain links TRBV6-1 to TRBJ2-3; TRBD2 is a possible D gene (7 bases). CDR1 MNHNS and CDR2 SASEGT come from the germline V gene. The V end lost 6 bases, the J end lost 4 bases, and 14 bases lay between the germline ends. The CDR3 extends over 14 amino acids.

The chain is built from TRBV27 and TRBJ1-5, with D possibly matching TRBD1 (5 bases). This CDR3 is 17 amino acids long. Germline CDR1 reads MNHEY; CDR2 reads SMNVEV (reference sequence). V lost 5 bases, J lost 6 bases, and 23 bases lay in between. This chain's CDR3 is CASSPGLRGGIGQPQHF. The CDR3 coding sequence is TGTGCCAGCAGTCCGGGACTACGGGGAGGTATCGGTCAGCCCCAGCATTTT.

In this sample, this clone turned up a few times. The rearrangement joins TRBV28 to TRBJ2-7, with 14 nucleotides matching TRBD2. The CDR3 is 16 amino acids. The germline gives CDR1 MDHEN, CDR2 SYDVKM. V was clipped by 7 bases and J by 4 bases; unmatched bases: 9. The CDR3 DNA sequence: TGTGCCAGCAAGGAGGGACTAGCGGGAGCGGTGTACGAGCAGTACTTC. Translated, it gives CASKEGLAGAVYEQYF.

The V and J genes are TRBV7-9 and TRBJ1-6; D remains unclear. V lost 1 base, J lost 4 bases, and 8 bases lay in between. There are 15 residues in the CDR3. From germline, CDR1 is SEHNR and CDR2 FQNEAQ (reference sequence). The DNA of the CDR3 is TGTGCCAGCAGCTTAGATCAGTCTTATAATTCACCCCTCCACTTT. Protein product: CASSLDQSYNSPLHF.

This clone was seen a few times. This sequence joins TRBV7-2 and TRBJ2-7; 7 bases are shared with TRBD1. The CDR3 spans 13 residues. The V and J ends lost 3 bases and 3 bases, in that order; junction bases with no gene match: 2. Germline CDR1 is SGHTA and CDR2 is FQGNSA. The DNA of the CDR3 is TGTGCCAGCAGCTTCGACAGGGACTACGAGCAGTACTTC. Protein: CASSFDRDYEQYF. The full variable domain, with the rest looked up from reference TRBV7-2 and TRBJ2-7, is GAGVSQSPSNKVTEKGKDVELRCDPISGHTALYWYRQSLGQGLEFLIYFQGNSAPDKSGLPSDRFSAERTGGSVSTLTIQRTQQEDSAVYLCASSFDRDYEQYFGPGTRLTVT.